Below are 9 T cell receptor beta chains sequenced from a single sample in a study of graft-versus-host responses after intestinal transplantation. Only in-frame clones appear in the TCRdb table, and some are missing; sequencing was by immunoSEQ multiplex PCR. The repertoire holds 100,000 or so clones, approximately 90% seen once, with approximately 0.18% in the top ten. No cognate antigen is known for these TCRs. The sequencing used unstimulated CD4+ T cells sorted from spleen or lymph node cells, collected before intestinal transplant. These receptors were taken from a human donor who received an intestinal transplant.

The chain couples TRBV2 to TRBJ1-1; D gene uncertain. CDR1 is SNHLY and CDR2 is FYNNEI in the germline V gene. Trimming left V 5 bases short and J 4 bases short, with 14 bases between. The CDR3 covers 14 residues. The CDR3 protein is CASSRDLSSTEAFF. The CDR3, as DNA: TGTGCCAGCAGTCGAGACTTGAGTAGCACTGAAGCTTTCTTT.

The rearrangement joins TRBV6-1 to TRBJ1-2, with a possible D match to TRBD1 (5 bases). Germline V gene sequence: CDR1 MNHNS, CDR2 SASEGT. The CDR3 sequence is 13 residues long. V shed 8 bases and J shed 5 bases, with 15 bases lying between them. CDR3 sequence: CASSGGGIYGYTF. The CDR3 DNA reads TGTGCCAGCTCCGGGGGGGGTATTTATGGCTACACCTTC.

J is TRBJ2-3 and V is TRBV6-6, with TRBD1 identical over 7 bases. V dropped 2 bases and J dropped 2; count of bases not matched to a gene: 4. The CDR3 has 15 residues. CDR1 and CDR2 (germline): MNHNY, SVGAGI (reference sequence). In DNA form, the CDR3 reads TGTGCCAGCAGTTACGCCAGGGGGAACACAGATACGCAGTATTTT. Encoded protein: CASSYARGNTDTQYF.

V is TRBV6-1 and J is TRBJ2-7; 9 bases map to TRBD2. Germline loops: CDR1 MNHNS, CDR2 SASEGT. V lost 4 bases, J lost 0 bases, and 13 bases stayed unmatched. The length of the CDR3 is 18 residues. CDR3 in amino acids: CASSVYQLGLATSYEQYF. The CDR3 nucleotides are TGTGCCAGCAGTGTGTACCAACTAGGACTAGCGACCTCCTACGAGCAGTACTTC.

J is TRBJ2-3 and V is TRBV29-1; D perhaps matches TRBD1 (5 bases). Germline V gene lookup returns CDR1 SQVTM and CDR2 ANQGSEA. The CDR3 length is 14 residues. V gave up 4 bases and J gave up 1 base, with 12 bases separating them. The CDR3 nucleotides are TGCAGCGTTGCAGCAGGGCCCGGCACAGATACGCAGTATTTT. Encoded protein: CSVAAGPGTDTQYF.

Only one count was recorded for this clone. This chain links TRBV6-1 with TRBJ1-5; tentatively, D is TRBD1 (5 bases). Trimming removed 2 bases at V and 5 bases at J, with 16 bases between. From germline, CDR1 is MNHNS and CDR2 SASEGT. The CDR3 runs 16 residues. Here the CDR3 DNA reads TGTGCCAGCAGTGAAACCAGACGGACACGAGATCAGCCCCAGCATTTT. It is translated as CASSETRRTRDQPQHF.

Concerning this clone: The junction does not match germline at one end; this may be a read error. The chain is built from TRBV2 and TRBJ1-1; D not certain. This CDR3 is 13 amino acids long. Germline CDR1 reads SNHLY; CDR2 reads FYNNEI. As DNA, the CDR3 is TGTGCCAGCAATGAACAAGCCAACACTGAAGCTTTCTTT. Its translation is CASNEQANTEAFF.

The J gene is TRBJ2-7, the V gene TRBV5-1; 7 positions match TRBD1. The V gene end was trimmed by 0 bases and the J gene end by 3 bases; junction bases not matched to a gene: 12. The CDR3 is made up of 17 amino acids. Germline V gene sequence: CDR1 SGHRS, CDR2 YFSETQ. The CDR3 region has the DNA TGCGCCAGCAGCTTGGATCAAAGACAGGGAAGAAGCTACGAGCAGTACTTC. It is translated as CASSLDQRQGRSYEQYF.

The rearrangement uses TRBV9 and TRBJ2-2; weak D call: TRBD2 (6 bases). Germline CDR1 reads SGDLS; CDR2 reads YYNGEE. Trimming took 2 bases from V and 1 from J, leaving 12 bases between them. The CDR3 runs to 16 residues. The CDR3 region has the DNA TGTGCCAGCAGCGTCAGACTAGTGATGAACACCGGGGAGCTGTTTTTT. This translates into CASSVRLVMNTGELFF.